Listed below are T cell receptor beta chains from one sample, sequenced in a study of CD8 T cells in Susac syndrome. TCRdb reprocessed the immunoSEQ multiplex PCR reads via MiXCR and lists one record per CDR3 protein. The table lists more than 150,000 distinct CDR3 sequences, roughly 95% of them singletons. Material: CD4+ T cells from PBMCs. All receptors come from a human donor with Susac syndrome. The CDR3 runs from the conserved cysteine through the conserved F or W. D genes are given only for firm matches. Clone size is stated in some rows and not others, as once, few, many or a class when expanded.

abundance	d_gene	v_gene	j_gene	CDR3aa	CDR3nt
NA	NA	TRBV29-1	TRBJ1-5	CSVGEVPGQPQHF	TGCAGCGTTGGTGAGGTGCCTGGGCAGCCCCAGCATTTT
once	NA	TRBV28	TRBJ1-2	CASSFSKDYGYTF	TGTGCCAGCAGTTTTTCCAAGGACTATGGCTACACCTTC
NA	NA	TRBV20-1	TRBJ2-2	CSARDWGGLNGELFF	TGCAGTGCTAGAGATTGGGGGGGCCTCAACGGGGAGCTGTTTTTT
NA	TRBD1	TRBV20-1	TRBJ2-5	CSARDRRTQETQYF	TGCAGTGCTAGGGACAGGAGAACTCAAGAGACCCAGTACTTC
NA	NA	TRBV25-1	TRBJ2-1	CASSVSLVYPDNEQFF	TGTGCCAGCAGTGTATCACTAGTGTACCCTGACAATGAGCAGTTCTTC
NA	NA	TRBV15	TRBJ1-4	CATKIASANEKLFF	TGTGCCACTAAGATCGCTTCGGCTAATGAAAAACTGTTTTTT
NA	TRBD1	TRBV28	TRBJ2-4	CASSPQTAGGAYIQYF	TGTGCCAGCAGTCCACAAACCGCAGGGGGCGCGTACATTCAGTACTTC
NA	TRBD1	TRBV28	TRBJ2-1	CASSVGQEYNEQFF	TGTGCCAGCAGTGTCGGACAGGAATACAATGAGCAGTTCTTC
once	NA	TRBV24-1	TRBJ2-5	CATSDGARETQYF	TGTGCCACCAGTGATGGGGCGCGGGAGACCCAGTACTTC
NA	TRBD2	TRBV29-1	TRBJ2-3	CSAIGLADRDF	TGCAGCGCGATCGGACTAGCAGATCGGGATTTT
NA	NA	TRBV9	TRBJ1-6	CASSPRTGNNSPLHF	TGTGCCAGCAGCCCCCGTACAGGGAACAATTCACCCCTCCACTTT
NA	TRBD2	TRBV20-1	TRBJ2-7	CSARDAGLAVPYEQYF	TGCAGTGCTAGAGATGCCGGCCTAGCGGTTCCCTACGAGCAGTACTTC
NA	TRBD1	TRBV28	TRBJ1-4	CASRTGVDEKLFF	TGTGCCAGCAGGACAGGGGTAGATGAAAAACTGTTTTTT
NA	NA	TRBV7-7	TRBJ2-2	CASSPNGFTGELFF	TGTGCTAGCAGCCCGAACGGGTTTACCGGGGAGCTGTTTTTT
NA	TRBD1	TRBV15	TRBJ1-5	CATSRDPGGDVPQHF	TGTGCCACCAGCAGAGATCCAGGGGGAGACGTCCCCCAGCATTTT
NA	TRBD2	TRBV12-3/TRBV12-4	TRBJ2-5	CASTDTGGETQYF	TGTGCCAGCACCGATACGGGGGGGGAGACCCAGTACTTC
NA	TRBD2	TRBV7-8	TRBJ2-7	CASSSIREGVQQYF	TGTGCCAGCAGCTCCATACGGGAGGGGGTTCAGCAGTACTTC
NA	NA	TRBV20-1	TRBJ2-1	CSARVMDREQFF	TGCAGTGCTAGAGTTATGGACCGGGAGCAGTTCTTC
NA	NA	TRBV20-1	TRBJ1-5	CSASPPGRQPQHF	TGCAGTGCTAGCCCCCCGGGTCGTCAGCCCCAGCATTTT
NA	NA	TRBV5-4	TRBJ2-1	CASSLRADTVEQFF	TGTGCCAGCAGCTTGAGGGCGGACACGGTTGAACAGTTCTTC
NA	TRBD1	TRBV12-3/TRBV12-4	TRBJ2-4	CASSLGKGALGNIQYF	TGTGCCAGCAGTTTAGGGAAGGGGGCTCTCGGGAACATTCAGTACTTC
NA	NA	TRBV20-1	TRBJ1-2	CSAGTGTEYGYTF	TGCAGTGCCGGAACCGGGACGGAATATGGCTACACCTTC
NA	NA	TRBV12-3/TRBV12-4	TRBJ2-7	CASSLVGKQYF	TGTGCCAGCAGTTTAGTGGGAAAGCAGTACTTC
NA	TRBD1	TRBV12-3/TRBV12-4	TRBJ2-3	CASSRGQGATDTQYF	TGTGCCAGCAGCCGGGGACAGGGCGCCACAGATACGCAGTATTTT
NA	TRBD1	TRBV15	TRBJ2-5	CATSRGGRGHPKAQYF	TGTGCCACCAGCAGAGGAGGCAGGGGGCACCCGAAGGCCCAGTACTTC
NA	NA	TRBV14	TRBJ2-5	CASSTGAPETQYF	TGTGCCAGCAGTACCGGGGCCCCGGAGACCCAGTACTTC
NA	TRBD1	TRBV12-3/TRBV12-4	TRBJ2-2	CASRQGSGELFF	TGTGCCAGCAGACAGGGGTCCGGGGAGCTGTTTTTT
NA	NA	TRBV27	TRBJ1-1	CASSLFSGPGAEAFF	TGTGCCAGCAGTTTATTCTCCGGGCCCGGGGCTGAAGCTTTCTTT
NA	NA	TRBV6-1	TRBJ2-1	CASSESLQIGFSYNEQFF	TGTGCCAGCAGTGAATCTCTGCAAATAGGATTCTCCTACAATGAGCAGTTCTTC
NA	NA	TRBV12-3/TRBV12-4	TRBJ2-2	CASRTLGAGELFF	TGTGCCAGCAGGACCTTGGGGGCCGGGGAGCTGTTTTTT
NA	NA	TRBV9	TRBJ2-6	CASTGVGIYSGANVLTF	TGTGCCAGCACAGGCGTAGGGATTTACTCTGGGGCCAACGTCCTGACTTTC
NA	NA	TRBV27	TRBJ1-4	CASKTSFQANEKLFF	TGTGCCAGCAAAACGTCCTTCCAGGCAAATGAAAAACTGTTTTTT
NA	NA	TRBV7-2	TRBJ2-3	CASSSAPVTDTQYF	TGTGCCAGCAGCTCCGCTCCAGTCACAGATACGCAGTATTTT
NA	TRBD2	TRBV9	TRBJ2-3	CASSVGGSPSTDTQYF	TGTGCCAGCAGCGTAGGCGGGAGCCCTAGCACAGATACGCAGTATTTT
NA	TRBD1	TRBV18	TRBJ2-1	CASSPMEVSIGGLEQFF	TGTGCCAGCTCACCAATGGAGGTGAGCATAGGGGGCCTTGAGCAGTTCTTC
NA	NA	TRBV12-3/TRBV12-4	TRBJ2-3	CASSFGQGQDTQYF	TGTGCCAGCAGTTTTGGGCAGGGACAAGATACGCAGTATTTT
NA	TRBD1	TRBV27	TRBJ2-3	CASRRTGTGLTDTQYF	TGTGCCAGCAGAAGAACCGGGACAGGGCTCACAGATACGCAGTATTTT
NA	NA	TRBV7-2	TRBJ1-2	CASSPNPYGYTF	TGTGCCAGCAGCCCGAATCCCTATGGCTACACCTTC
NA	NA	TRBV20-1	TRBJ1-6	CSAQKGSADSPLHF	TGCAGTGCTCAAAAGGGGTCGGCGGATTCACCCCTCCACTTT
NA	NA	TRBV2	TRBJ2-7	CASSEATGVEQYF	TGTGCCAGCAGTGAAGCAACCGGAGTCGAGCAGTACTTC
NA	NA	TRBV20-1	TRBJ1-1	CSARADSVGKAFF	TGCAGTGCTAGAGCCGACAGCGTGGGGAAAGCTTTCTTT
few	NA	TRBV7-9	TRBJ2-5	CASSAGEETQYF	TGTGCCAGCAGTGCAGGAGAAGAGACCCAGTACTTC
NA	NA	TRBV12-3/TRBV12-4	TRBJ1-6	CASSFRNVLHF	TGTGCCAGCAGTTTCAGGAATGTCCTCCACTTT
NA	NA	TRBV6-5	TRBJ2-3	CASSSGDTQYF	TGTGCCAGCAGTTCTGGGGATACGCAGTATTTT
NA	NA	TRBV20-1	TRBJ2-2	CSARYTNTGELFF	TGCAGTGCTCGGTACACCAACACCGGGGAGCTGTTTTTT
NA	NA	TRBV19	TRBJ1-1	CASTRGAEGRAFF	TGTGCCAGTACCCGGGGGGCGGAGGGAAGAGCTTTCTTT
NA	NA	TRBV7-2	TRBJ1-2	CASSPDGGPALF	TGTGCCAGCAGCCCCGATGGGGGACCTGCACTCTTC
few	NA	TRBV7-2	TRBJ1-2	CASSLYQDYGYTF	TGTGCCAGCAGCTTATACCAGGACTATGGCTACACCTTC
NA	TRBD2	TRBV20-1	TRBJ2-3	CSVASGPSTDTQYF	TGCAGTGTAGCTAGCGGACCTAGCACAGATACGCAGTATTTT
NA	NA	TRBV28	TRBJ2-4	CASINREFNIQYF	TGTGCCAGCATCAACAGGGAGTTTAACATTCAGTACTTC
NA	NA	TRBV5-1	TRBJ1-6	CASSLEGTSPLHF	TGCGCCAGCAGCTTGGAAGGGACCTCACCCCTCCACTTT
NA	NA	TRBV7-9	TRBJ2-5	CASSLAGRIQETQYF	TGTGCCAGCAGCTTAGCAGGGCGAATCCAAGAGACCCAGTACTTC
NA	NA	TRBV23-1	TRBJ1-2	CASSQSGRGGYTF	TGCGCCAGCAGTCAATCGGGGCGGGGGGGCTACACCTTC
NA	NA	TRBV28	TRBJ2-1	CASSARQGGGPEQFF	TGTGCCAGCAGTGCCCGACAGGGAGGGGGACCCGAGCAGTTCTTC
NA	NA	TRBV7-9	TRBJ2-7	CASSPVSTYEQYF	TGTGCCAGCAGCCCTGTCAGTACCTACGAGCAGTACTTC
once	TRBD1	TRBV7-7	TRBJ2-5	CASSLGDRDQETQYF	TGTGCTAGCAGCTTAGGGGACAGGGACCAAGAGACCCAGTACTTC
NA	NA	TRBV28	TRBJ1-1	CASRLLQGEAFF	TGTGCCAGCAGGCTATTACAGGGAGAAGCTTTCTTT